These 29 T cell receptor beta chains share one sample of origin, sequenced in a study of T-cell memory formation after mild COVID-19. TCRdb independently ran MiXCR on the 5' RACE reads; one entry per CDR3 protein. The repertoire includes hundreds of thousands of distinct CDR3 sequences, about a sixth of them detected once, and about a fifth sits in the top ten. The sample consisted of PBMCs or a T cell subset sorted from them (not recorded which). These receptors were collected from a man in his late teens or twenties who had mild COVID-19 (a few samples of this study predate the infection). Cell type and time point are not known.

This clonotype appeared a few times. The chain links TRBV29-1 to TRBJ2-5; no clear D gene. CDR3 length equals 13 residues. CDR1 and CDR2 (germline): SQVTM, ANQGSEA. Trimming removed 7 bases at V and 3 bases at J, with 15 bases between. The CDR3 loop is CSASGPIEETQYF. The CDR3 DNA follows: TGCAGCGCCTCCGGACCGATTGAAGAGACCCAGTACTTC.

The CDR3 DNA reads TGCAGTGCTAGCGGTCTAGCGCAGGAAGATACGCAGTATTTT. As protein: CSASGLAQEDTQYF. The chain employs TRBV20-1 and TRBJ2-3; D is possibly TRBD2 (6 bases). Germline-derived CDR1 and CDR2 are DFQATT and SNEGSKA (reference sequence). The CDR3 is made up of 14 amino acids. Trimming shortened V by 3 bases and J by 5 bases, and 15 bases separated the two germline ends.

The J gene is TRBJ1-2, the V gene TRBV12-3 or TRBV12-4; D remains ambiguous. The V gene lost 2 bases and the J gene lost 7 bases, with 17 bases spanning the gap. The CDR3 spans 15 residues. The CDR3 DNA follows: TGTGCCAGCAGTTTATTACTGTCAGGCCGGGGTGGCTACACCTTC. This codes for CASSLLLSGRGGYTF.

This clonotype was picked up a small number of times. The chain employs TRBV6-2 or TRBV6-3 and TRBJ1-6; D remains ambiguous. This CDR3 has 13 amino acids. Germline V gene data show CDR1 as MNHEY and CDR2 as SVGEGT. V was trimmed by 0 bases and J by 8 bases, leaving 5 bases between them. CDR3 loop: CASSYSPDSPLHF. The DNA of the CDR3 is TGTGCCAGCAGTTACTCTCCGGATTCACCCCTCCACTTT.

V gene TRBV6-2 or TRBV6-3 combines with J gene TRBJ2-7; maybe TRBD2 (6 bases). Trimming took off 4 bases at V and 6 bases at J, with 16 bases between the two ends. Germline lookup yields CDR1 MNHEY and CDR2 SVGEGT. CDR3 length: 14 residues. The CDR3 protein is CASSSRRVGAEQYF. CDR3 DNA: TGTGCCAGCAGTTCCCGGAGGGTTGGCGCCGAGCAGTACTTC.

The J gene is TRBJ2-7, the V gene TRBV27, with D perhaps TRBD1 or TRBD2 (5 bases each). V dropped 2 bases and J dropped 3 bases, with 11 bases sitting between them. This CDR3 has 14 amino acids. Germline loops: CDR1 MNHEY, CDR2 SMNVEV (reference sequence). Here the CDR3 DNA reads TGTGCCAGCAGTTTAAGCCAGGGAGTCTACGAGCAGTACTTC. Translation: CASSLSQGVYEQYF.

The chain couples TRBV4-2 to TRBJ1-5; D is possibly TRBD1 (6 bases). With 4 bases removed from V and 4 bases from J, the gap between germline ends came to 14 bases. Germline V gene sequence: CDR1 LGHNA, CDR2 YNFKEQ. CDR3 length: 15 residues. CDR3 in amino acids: CASSLLQGYNQPQHF. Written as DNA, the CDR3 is TGTGCCAGCAGCCTTTTACAGGGATATAATCAGCCCCAGCATTTT.

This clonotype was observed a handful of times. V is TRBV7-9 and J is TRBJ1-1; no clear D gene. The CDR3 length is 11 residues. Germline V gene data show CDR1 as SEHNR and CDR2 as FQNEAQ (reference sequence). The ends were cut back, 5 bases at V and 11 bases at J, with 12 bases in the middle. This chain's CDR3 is CASSPRIGAFF. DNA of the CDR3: TGTGCCAGCAGCCCTAGGATCGGGGCTTTCTTT.

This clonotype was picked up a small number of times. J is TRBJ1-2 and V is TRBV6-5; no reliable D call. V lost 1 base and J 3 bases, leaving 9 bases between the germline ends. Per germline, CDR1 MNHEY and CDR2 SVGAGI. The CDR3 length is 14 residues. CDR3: CASSYYSVHYGYTF. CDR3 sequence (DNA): TGTGCCAGCAGTTACTACAGTGTCCACTATGGCTACACCTTC.

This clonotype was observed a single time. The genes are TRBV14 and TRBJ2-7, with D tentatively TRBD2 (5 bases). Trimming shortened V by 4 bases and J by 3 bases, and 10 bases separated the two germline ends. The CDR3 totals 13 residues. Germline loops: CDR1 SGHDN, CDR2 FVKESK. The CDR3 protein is CASSPTGDYEQYV. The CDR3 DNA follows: TGTGCCAGCAGCCCGACCGGGGACTACGAGCAGTACGTC.

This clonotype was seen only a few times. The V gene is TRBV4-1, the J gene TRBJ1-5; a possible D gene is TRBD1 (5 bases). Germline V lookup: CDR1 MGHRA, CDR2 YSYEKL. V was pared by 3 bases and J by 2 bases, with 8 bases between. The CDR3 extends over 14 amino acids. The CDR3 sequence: CASSQSRGNQPQHF. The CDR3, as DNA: TGCGCCAGCAGCCAGTCCAGGGGCAATCAGCCCCAGCATTTT.

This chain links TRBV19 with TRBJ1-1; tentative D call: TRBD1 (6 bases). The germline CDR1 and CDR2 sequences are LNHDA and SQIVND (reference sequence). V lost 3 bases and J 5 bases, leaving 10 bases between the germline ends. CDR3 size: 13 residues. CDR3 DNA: TGTGCCAGTAGTATCCCACAGGGAACTGAAGCTTTCTTT. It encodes CASSIPQGTEAFF.

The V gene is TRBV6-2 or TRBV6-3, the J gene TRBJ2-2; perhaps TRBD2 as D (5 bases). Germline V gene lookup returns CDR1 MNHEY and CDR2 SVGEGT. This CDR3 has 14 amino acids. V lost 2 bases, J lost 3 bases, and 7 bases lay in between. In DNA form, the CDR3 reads TGTGCCAGCAGTTACGGACTGCACACCGGGGAGCTGTTTTTT. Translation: CASSYGLHTGELFF.

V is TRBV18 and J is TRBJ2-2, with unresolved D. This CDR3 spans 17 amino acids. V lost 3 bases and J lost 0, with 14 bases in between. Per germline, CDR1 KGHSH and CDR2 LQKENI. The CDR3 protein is CASSPRQTQTNTGELFF. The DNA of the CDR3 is TGTGCCAGCTCACCCAGGCAGACGCAAACGAACACCGGGGAGCTGTTTTTT.

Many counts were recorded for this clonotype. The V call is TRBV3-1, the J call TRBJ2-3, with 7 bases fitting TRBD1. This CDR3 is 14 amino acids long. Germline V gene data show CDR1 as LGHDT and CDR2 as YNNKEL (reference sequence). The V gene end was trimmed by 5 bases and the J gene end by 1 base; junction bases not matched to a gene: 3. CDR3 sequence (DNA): TGTGCCAGCAGCTACAGGGGTGGCACAGATACGCAGTATTTT. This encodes CASSYRGGTDTQYF.

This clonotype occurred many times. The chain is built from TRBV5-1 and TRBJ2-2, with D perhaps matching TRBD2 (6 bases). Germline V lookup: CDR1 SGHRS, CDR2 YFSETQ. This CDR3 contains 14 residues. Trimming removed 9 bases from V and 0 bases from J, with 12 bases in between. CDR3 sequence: CATRPSANTGELFF. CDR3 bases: TGCGCCACCCGTCCTAGCGCGAACACCGGGGAGCTGTTTTTT.

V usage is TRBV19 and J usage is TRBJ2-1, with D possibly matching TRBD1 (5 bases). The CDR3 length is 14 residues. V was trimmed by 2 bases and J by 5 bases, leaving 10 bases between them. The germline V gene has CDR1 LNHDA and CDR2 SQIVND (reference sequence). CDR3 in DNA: TGTGCCAGTAGTATATCCAGGGCAAACAATGAGCAGTTCTTC. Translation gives CASSISRANNEQFF. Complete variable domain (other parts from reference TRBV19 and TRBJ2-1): DGGITQSPKYLFRKEGQNVTLSCEQNLNHDAMYWYRQDPGQGLRLIYYSQIVNDFQKGDIAEGYSVSREKKESFPLTVTSAQKNPTAFYLCASSISRANNEQFFGPGTRLTVL.

The CDR3 bases are TGTGCCAGCAGTTTCCAGGTCAATGAGCAGTTCTTC. As protein: CASSFQVNEQFF. The V and J genes are TRBV12-3 or TRBV12-4 and TRBJ2-1; D not certain. V gave up 3 bases and J gave up 6 bases, with 6 bases separating them. The CDR3 is 12 amino acids.

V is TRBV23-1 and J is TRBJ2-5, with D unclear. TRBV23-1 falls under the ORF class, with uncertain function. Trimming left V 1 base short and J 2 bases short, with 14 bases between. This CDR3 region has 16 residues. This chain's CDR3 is CASSQFDRVPQETQYF. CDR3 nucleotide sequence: TGCGCCAGCAGTCAATTTGATCGGGTGCCTCAAGAGACCCAGTACTTC.

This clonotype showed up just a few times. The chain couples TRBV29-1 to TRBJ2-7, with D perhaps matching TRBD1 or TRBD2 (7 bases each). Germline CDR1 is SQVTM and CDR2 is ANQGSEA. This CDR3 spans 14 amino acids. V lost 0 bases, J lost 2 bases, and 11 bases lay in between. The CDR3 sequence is CSVEDRGGTYEQYF. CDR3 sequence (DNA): TGCAGCGTTGAAGACAGGGGGGGAACCTACGAGCAGTACTTC.

Here the CDR3 reads CASSNDSGNQKHSSYEQYV. DNA of the CDR3: TGTGCCAGCAGCAATGATTCAGGAAACCAAAAGCACAGCTCCTACGAGCAGTACGTC. The rearrangement joins TRBV21-1 to TRBJ2-7. TRBV21-1 is a documented pseudogene. The CDR3 consists of 19 residues.

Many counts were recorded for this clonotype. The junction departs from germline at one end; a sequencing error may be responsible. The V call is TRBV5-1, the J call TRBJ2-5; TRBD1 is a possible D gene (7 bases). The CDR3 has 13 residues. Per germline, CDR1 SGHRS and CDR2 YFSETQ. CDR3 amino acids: CASSFAGGETQYF. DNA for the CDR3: TGTGCCAGCAGTTTTGCAGGGGGGGAGACCCAGTACTTC.

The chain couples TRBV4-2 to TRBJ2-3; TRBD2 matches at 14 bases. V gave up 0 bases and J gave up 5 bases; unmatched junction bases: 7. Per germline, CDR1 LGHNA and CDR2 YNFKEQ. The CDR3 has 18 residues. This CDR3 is CASSQEETSGGVRDTQYF. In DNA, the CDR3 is TGTGCCAGCAGCCAAGAAGAGACTAGCGGGGGGGTTAGAGATACGCAGTATTTT.

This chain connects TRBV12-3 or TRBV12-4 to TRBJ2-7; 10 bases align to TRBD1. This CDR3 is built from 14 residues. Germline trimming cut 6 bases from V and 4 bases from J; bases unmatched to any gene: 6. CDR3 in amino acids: CASRGTGAGYEQYF. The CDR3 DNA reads TGTGCCAGCAGGGGGACAGGGGCCGGATACGAGCAGTACTTC.

The CDR3 protein is CASSLTIQGLLFF. DNA of the CDR3: TGTGCCAGCAGCTTAACCATACAGGGTCTGCTGTTTTTT. The gene calls are TRBV7-3 and TRBJ2-2, with a weak D call TRBD1 (6 bases). Trimming removed 0 bases from V and 13 bases from J, with 12 bases in between. Germline CDR1 SGHTA, CDR2 FQGTGA. This CDR3 is 13 amino acids long.

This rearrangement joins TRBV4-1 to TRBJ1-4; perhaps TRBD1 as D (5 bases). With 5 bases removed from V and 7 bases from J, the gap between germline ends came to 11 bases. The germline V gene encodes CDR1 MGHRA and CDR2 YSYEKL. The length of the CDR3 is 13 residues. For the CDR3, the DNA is TGCGCCAGCAGCATTCGGAGGGGTGAAAAACTGTTTTTT. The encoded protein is CASSIRRGEKLFF.

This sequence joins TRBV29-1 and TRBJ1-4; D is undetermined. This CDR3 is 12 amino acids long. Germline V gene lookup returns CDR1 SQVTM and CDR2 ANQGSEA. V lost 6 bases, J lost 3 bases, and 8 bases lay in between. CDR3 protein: CSVGNPNEKLFF. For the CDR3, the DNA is TGCAGCGTCGGGAACCCTAATGAAAAACTGTTTTTT.

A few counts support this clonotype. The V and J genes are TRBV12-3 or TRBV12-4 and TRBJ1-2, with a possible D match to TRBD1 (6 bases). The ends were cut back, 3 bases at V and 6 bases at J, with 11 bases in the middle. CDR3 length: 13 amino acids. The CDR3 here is CASSFAGAHGYTF. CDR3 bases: TGTGCCAGCAGTTTTGCAGGGGCGCATGGCTACACCTTC.

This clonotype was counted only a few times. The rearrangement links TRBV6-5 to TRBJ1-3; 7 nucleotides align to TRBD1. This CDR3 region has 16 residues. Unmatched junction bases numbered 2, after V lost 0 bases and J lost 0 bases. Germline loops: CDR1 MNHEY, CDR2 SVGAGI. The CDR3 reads CASSYSDRPSGNTIYF. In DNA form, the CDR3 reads TGTGCCAGCAGTTACTCGGACAGGCCCTCTGGAAACACCATATATTTT.